The clone carrying this TCR beta chain has just a few counts. This sample is part of a study of T cells in Graves' hyperthyroidism and ophthalmopathy. Looked up from germline, CDR1 is LGHDT and CDR2 is YNNKEL (reference sequence). The CDR3 consists of 13 residues. Deletions cut 0 bases from V and 6 bases from J, with 6 bases between. Amplification targeted TCR beta CDR3 regions from RNA transcripts. First-round RT-PCR with HTBI primers amplified the TCR CDR3 region. MiXCR, run by TCRdb on the multiplex PCR reads, gives a single entry per CDR3 protein. Here the sample spans about 700,000 distinct CDR3 sequences, around 15% being singletons.

Sequenced: blood. The rearrangement uses TRBV3-1 and TRBJ2-1, with D hard to call. The clonotype comes from a woman between 18 and 29 years old with Graves' hyperthyroidism. CDR3 coding DNA: TGTGCCAGCAGCCAAGATGCAATCAATGAGCAGTTCTTC. Protein product: CASSQDAINEQFF.